These 27 T cell receptor beta chains originate from one sample sequenced in a study of blood T cells in healthy people across ages. PCR was performed a second time for roughly 6 to 12 cycles using a sample-barcoded 5' primer and a J-beta primer mix. MiXCR, applied by TCRdb to the 5' RACE reads, yields one record per CDR3 protein. Here the sample spans hundreds of thousands of distinct CDR3 sequences, more than 20% being singletons. These data are also associated with another study on T cells of mothers and their children.

Sequences were obtained from blood. The receptors were gathered from a boy between 10 and 17 years old in good health.

This clonotype was observed a few times. V usage is TRBV7-6 and J usage is TRBJ1-5, with TRBD1 matching over 7 bases. Germline V gene data show CDR1 as SGHVS and CDR2 as FNYEAQ. With 5 bases clipped from V and 3 bases from J, the junction kept 4 bases outside the gene matches. The CDR3 has 14 residues. The CDR3 DNA reads TGTGCCAGCAGCACCGGGACAGTCAATCAGCCCCAGCATTTT. This translates into CASSTGTVNQPQHF.

The J gene is TRBJ2-5, the V gene TRBV18; D is uncertain. Trimming took off 3 bases at V and 5 bases at J, with 10 bases between the two ends. Germline V gene lookup returns CDR1 KGHSH and CDR2 LQKENI. This CDR3 comprises 13 residues. The CDR3 nucleotides read TGTGCCAGCTCACCCAGACAAGTGGAGACCCAGTACTTC. Amino acid sequence: CASSPRQVETQYF.

V usage is TRBV20-1 and J usage is TRBJ2-7, with D perhaps matching TRBD1 or TRBD2 (5 bases each). This CDR3 has 14 residues. CDR1 is DFQATT, CDR2 SNEGSKA, per germline (reference sequence). V was shortened by 6 bases and J by 0 bases, with 15 bases between the two germline ends. This CDR3 is CSALGDLSSYEQYF. The CDR3 DNA follows: TGCAGTGCCCTAGGGGACCTGAGCTCCTACGAGCAGTACTTC.

The rearrangement links TRBV12-3 or TRBV12-4 to TRBJ2-3, with D maybe TRBD1 (6 bases). CDR3 length: 14 residues. Trimming cost V 6 bases and J 1 base, with 11 bases left between them. The CDR3 DNA follows: TGTGCCAGCAGCTGGGACACCGGCACAGATACGCAGTATTTT. Translation gives CASSWDTGTDTQYF.

In this sample, this clonotype turned up a few times. V and J are TRBV6-1 and TRBJ2-7; the D gene is possibly TRBD1 (6 bases). CDR3 size: 12 residues. V dropped 8 bases and J dropped 6 bases, with 14 bases sitting between them. In germline, CDR1 is MNHNS, CDR2 SASEGT. CDR3 in DNA: TGTGCCAGCGACCAGGGGATTGTCGAGCAGTACTTC. Translation: CASDQGIVEQYF.

This clonotype has a count of ten or more. The chain links TRBV3-1 to TRBJ2-5; D is undetermined. CDR1 and CDR2 from the germline V gene are LGHDT and YNNKEL (reference sequence). This CDR3 has 13 residues. Trimming left V 4 bases short and J 5 bases short, with 11 bases between. The CDR3 bases are TGTGCCAGCAGCCGTCCCCCTCAGGAGACCCAGTACTTC. Its protein product is CASSRPPQETQYF.

The chain links TRBV20-1 to TRBJ2-4; D is undetermined. V dropped 5 bases and J dropped 5 bases, with 16 bases sitting between them. Germline V gene sequence: CDR1 DFQATT, CDR2 SNEGSKA (reference sequence). The CDR3 runs to 14 residues. The CDR3 loop is CSAPPRTRENIQYF. The CDR3 DNA is TGCAGTGCTCCCCCCAGGACCCGTGAAAACATTCAGTACTTC.

This clonotype has more than one count but fewer than ten. V usage is TRBV6-5 and J usage is TRBJ2-5; TRBD2 aligns across 14 bases. CDR1 and CDR2 from the germline V gene are MNHEY and SVGAGI. With V trimmed by 6 bases and J by 4 bases, 7 bases remained unmatched. The CDR3 runs to 16 residues. The CDR3 DNA is TGTGCCAGCAGCCGATTCGGACTAGCGGGAGGAGAGACCCAGTACTTC. Its protein is CASSRFGLAGGETQYF.

This clonotype turned up a few times. V is TRBV13 and J is TRBJ2-1, with a possible D match to TRBD2 (6 bases). The germline V gene has CDR1 PRHDT and CDR2 FYEKMQ (reference sequence). Trimming stripped 2 bases from V and 5 bases from J, with 19 bases between. There are 17 residues in the CDR3. This CDR3 is CASSLFSSLATNNEQFF. CDR3 DNA: TGTGCCAGCAGCTTATTTTCCTCGCTAGCGACCAACAATGAGCAGTTCTTC.

The V gene is TRBV19, the J gene TRBJ1-2; 7 bases are shared with TRBD1. Trimming at V came to 7 bases and at J to 8 bases, leaving 13 bases not matched to a gene. The CDR3 totals 14 residues. The germline V gene has CDR1 LNHDA and CDR2 SQIVND (reference sequence). The CDR3 sequence is CASTLDGTVRGYTF. DNA of the CDR3: TGTGCCAGTACCTTAGACGGGACAGTGCGGGGCTACACCTTC.

This clonotype was found a few times. V and J are TRBV29-1 and TRBJ1-1; a possible D gene is TRBD1 (5 bases). The CDR3 has 14 residues. The germline V and J ends were trimmed by 8 bases and 4 bases, with 20 bases remaining between them. Per germline, CDR1 SQVTM and CDR2 ANQGSEA. Here the CDR3 DNA reads TGCAGCTCCACTTTATTCGCTGGGGGCACTGAAGCTTTCTTT. This codes for CSSTLFAGGTEAFF.

The chain has TRBV6-1 and TRBJ2-1; a possible D gene is TRBD1 (6 bases). There are 15 residues in the CDR3. V dropped 1 base and J dropped 3 bases, with 10 bases sitting between them. Per germline, CDR1 MNHNS and CDR2 SASEGT. The CDR3 coding sequence is TGTGCCAGCAGTGAAGGACACAGGGACTACAATGAGCAGTTCTTC. Encoded protein: CASSEGHRDYNEQFF.

The chain joins TRBV6-5 to TRBJ1-4; D gene uncertain. Germline-derived CDR1 and CDR2 are MNHEY and SVGAGI. Trimming cost V 4 bases and J 0 bases, with 6 bases left between them. The CDR3 loop spans 14 amino acids. The chain's CDR3 is CASSSSATNEKLFF. CDR3 DNA sequence: TGTGCCAGCAGTTCAAGCGCAACTAATGAAAAACTGTTTTTT.

In its sample, this clonotype was seen a few times. This rearrangement joins TRBV12-3 or TRBV12-4 to TRBJ2-5; D may be TRBD2 (6 bases). This CDR3 comprises 15 residues. Trimming cost V 5 bases and J 5 bases, with 18 bases left between them. The CDR3 reads CASSIDGTEGETQYF. For the CDR3, the DNA is TGTGCCAGCAGTATCGACGGCACGGAGGGGGAGACCCAGTACTTC.

This clonotype came up once. V gene TRBV24-1 combines with J gene TRBJ2-5, with 7 bases that match TRBD1. The germline V gene has CDR1 KGHDR and CDR2 SFDVKD. The CDR3 extends over 16 amino acids. Unmatched junction bases numbered 8, after V lost 3 bases and J lost 2 bases. CDR3 sequence reads: CATSDPKQTGQETQYF. The CDR3 DNA reads as TGTGCCACCAGTGATCCAAAACAGACAGGGCAAGAGACCCAGTACTTC.

The chain employs TRBV6-2 or TRBV6-3 and TRBJ2-7; D is undetermined. Deletions cut 2 bases from V and 3 bases from J, with 11 bases between. The CDR3 covers 14 residues. Germline loops: CDR1 MNHEY, CDR2 SVGEGT. The CDR3: CASSYVPPSYEQYF. The CDR3 coding sequence is TGTGCCAGCAGTTACGTCCCTCCGAGCTACGAGCAGTACTTC.

The chain couples TRBV29-1 to TRBJ1-2; unclear D gene. Trimming left V 0 bases short and J 2 bases short, with 25 bases between. CDR3 length: 19 amino acids. The germline V gene encodes CDR1 SQVTM and CDR2 ANQGSEA. The CDR3: CSVEDTVRIGLGGNYGYTF. The DNA of the CDR3 is TGCAGCGTTGAAGACACAGTGAGGATCGGGTTAGGCGGGAACTATGGCTACACCTTC.

V usage is TRBV12-3 or TRBV12-4 and J usage is TRBJ2-3, with D possibly matching TRBD1 (6 bases). The CDR3 spans 15 residues. V was clipped by 6 bases and J by 2 bases, with 15 bases between them. Here the CDR3 reads CASRRQVAPTDTQYF. The DNA of the CDR3 is TGTGCCAGCAGAAGACAGGTAGCGCCCACAGATACGCAGTATTTT.

CDR3 in DNA: TGTGCCAGCAGTGAACATCGGAACGGGCCCGGGCCCCAGCATTTT. The encoded protein is CASSEHRNGPGPQHF. The genes are TRBV6-1 and TRBJ1-5; the D is unclear. V was pared by 2 bases and J by 9 bases, with 17 bases between. Germline assignment: CDR1 MNHNS and CDR2 SASEGT. The length of the CDR3 is 15 residues.

This clonotype has just a few counts. CDR3 residues: CASSPLTDDGYTF. CDR3 bases: TGTGCCAGCAGCCCATTGACGGACGATGGCTACACCTTC. The rearrangement joins TRBV13 to TRBJ1-2; unclear D gene. Germline V lookup: CDR1 PRHDT, CDR2 FYEKMQ (reference sequence). Trimming shortened V by 5 bases and J by 6 bases, and 13 bases separated the two germline ends. CDR3 length equals 13 residues.

This clonotype was picked up a small number of times. The chain combines TRBV3-1 with TRBJ2-1, with TRBD2 matching 9 bases. Per the germline V gene, CDR1 is LGHDT and CDR2 is YNNKEL (reference sequence). The ends lost 0 bases at V and 4 bases at J; junction bases unmatched: 7. The CDR3 is 17 amino acids. The CDR3 DNA reads TGTGCCAGCAGCCAAGATCGGGCTAGCGGGAATTACAATGAGCAGTTCTTC. It is translated as CASSQDRASGNYNEQFF.

This clonotype has just one count. The chain recombines TRBV4-3 with TRBJ2-5; D is undetermined. Trimming removed 0 bases at V and 7 bases at J, with 9 bases between. Per germline, CDR1 LGHNA and CDR2 YSLEER. This CDR3 spans 13 amino acids. CDR3 DNA sequence: TGCGCCAGCAGCCAAGAAGGGCCGGGGACCCAGTACTTC. Translated: CASSQEGPGTQYF.

This clonotype was counted only a few times. The chain carries TRBV7-2 and TRBJ1-2, with D perhaps matching TRBD1 (6 bases). This CDR3 is 14 amino acids long. Germline V CDR1 and CDR2: SGHTA, FQGNSA. V lost 4 bases and J 4 bases, leaving 13 bases between the germline ends. In nucleotides, the CDR3 is TGTGCCAGCAGCTCCCTCGCGGGGGCCTATGGCTACACCTTC. Translating it yields CASSSLAGAYGYTF.

This clonotype was counted a few times. The chain has TRBV7-2 and TRBJ2-5; the match to TRBD2 covers 16 bases. J gave up 3 bases and V 4 bases, and 2 bases lay outside the gene matches. The CDR3 has 16 amino acids. The germline V gene encodes CDR1 SGHTA and CDR2 FQGNSA. CDR3 loop: CASSWGLAGGEETQYF. CDR3 nucleotide sequence: TGTGCCAGCAGCTGGGGACTAGCGGGAGGGGAAGAGACCCAGTACTTC.

This sequence joins TRBV3-1 and TRBJ2-2, with unresolved D. CDR1 is LGHDT and CDR2 is YNNKEL in the germline V gene (reference sequence). The CDR3 covers 12 residues. Trimming removed 2 bases at V and 5 bases at J, with 3 bases between. CDR3 sequence: CASSQTTGELFF. CDR3 sequence (DNA): TGTGCCAGCAGCCAAACTACCGGGGAGCTGTTTTTT.

The chain employs TRBV2 and TRBJ2-2; 12 nucleotides match TRBD2. Germline CDR1 SNHLY, CDR2 FYNNEI. The CDR3 has 17 amino acids. V lost 7 bases to trimming and J lost 6 bases; unmatched junction nucleotides: 12. Here the CDR3 DNA reads TGTGCCAGCAAGATGAGGACTAGCGGGGATTGGGCCGGGGAGCTGTTTTTT. Translating gives CASKMRTSGDWAGELFF.

This clonotype was counted a few times. The chain joins TRBV3-1 to TRBJ2-7, with TRBD2 as a possible D gene (6 bases). This CDR3 spans 14 amino acids. Germline CDR1 and CDR2: LGHDT and YNNKEL (reference sequence). The germline V and J ends were trimmed by 4 bases and 4 bases, with 14 bases remaining between them. CDR3 nucleotides: TGTGCCAGCAGCCCGGGGGTAGAGGGTTACGAGCAGTACTTC. Amino acid sequence: CASSPGVEGYEQYF.